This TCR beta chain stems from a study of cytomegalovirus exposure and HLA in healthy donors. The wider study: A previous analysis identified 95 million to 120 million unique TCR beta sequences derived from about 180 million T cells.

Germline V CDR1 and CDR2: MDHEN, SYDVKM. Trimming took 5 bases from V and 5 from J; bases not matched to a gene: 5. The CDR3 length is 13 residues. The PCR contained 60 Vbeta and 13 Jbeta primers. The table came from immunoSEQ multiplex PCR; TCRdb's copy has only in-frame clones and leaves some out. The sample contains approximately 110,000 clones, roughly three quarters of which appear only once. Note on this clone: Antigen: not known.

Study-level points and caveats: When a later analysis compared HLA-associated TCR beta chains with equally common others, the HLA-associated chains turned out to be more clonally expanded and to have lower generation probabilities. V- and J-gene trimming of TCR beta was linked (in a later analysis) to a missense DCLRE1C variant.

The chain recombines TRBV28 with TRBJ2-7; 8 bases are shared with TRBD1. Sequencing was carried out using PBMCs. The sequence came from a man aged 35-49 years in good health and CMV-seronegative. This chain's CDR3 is CASSKDRGHEQYF. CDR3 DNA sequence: TGTGCCAGCAGTAAAGACAGGGGCCACGAGCAGTACTTC.